This T cell receptor (beta chain) appears in the sequencing data of a study of shared clonotypes between healthy human individuals. Whole-study context: Per donor, CD8 memory used one plate, CD8 naive used two, CD4 memory used three and CD4 naive used three.

About this clone itself: What it binds is not known.

Original processing notes: Filtering differed because ImmunoSEQ produced junction-only sequences that carried no quality scores. The method was immunoSEQ multiplex PCR; TCRdb's version includes in-frame clones alone and lacks a portion of them. V and J calls and clone size are copied from that table; D and trimming were computed from the DNA. The sample contains fewer than 1 million clones, 96% of which appear only once. Study observations and caveats: Several donors shared approximately 5% of their naive CD4 clonotypes.

Selected positively for CCR7 and CD45RO-negative, naive CD8 cells excluded terminally differentiated effector memory CD45RA+ cells. Germline lookup yields CDR1 SGHTA and CDR2 FQGTGA. The CDR3 extends over 16 amino acids. V shed 5 bases and J 2 bases; nucleotides not matched to a gene: 6. This TCR was sampled from a man younger than 40 in good health. The gene calls are TRBV7-3 and TRBJ2-1, with 10 nucleotides matching TRBD1. Source material: naive CD8+ T cells sorted from blood. CDR3 protein: CASSPTGQGPYNEQFF. In DNA form, the CDR3 reads TGTGCCAGCAGCCCCACGGGACAGGGGCCCTACAATGAGCAGTTCTTC.